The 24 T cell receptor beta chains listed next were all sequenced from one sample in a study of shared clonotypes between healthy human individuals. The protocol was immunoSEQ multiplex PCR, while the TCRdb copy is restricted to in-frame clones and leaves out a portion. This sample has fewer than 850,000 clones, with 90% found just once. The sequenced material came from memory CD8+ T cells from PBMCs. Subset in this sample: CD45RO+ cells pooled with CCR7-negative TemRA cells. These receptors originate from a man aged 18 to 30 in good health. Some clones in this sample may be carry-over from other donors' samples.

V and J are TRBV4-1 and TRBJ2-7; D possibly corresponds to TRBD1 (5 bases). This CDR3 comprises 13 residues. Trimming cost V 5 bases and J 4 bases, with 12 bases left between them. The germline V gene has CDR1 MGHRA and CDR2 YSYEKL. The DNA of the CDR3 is TGCGCCAGCAGCACCCGAGCAGGGTACGAGCAGTACTTC. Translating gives CASSTRAGYEQYF.

Here the CDR3 DNA reads TGTGCCAGTAGGGCGGACAGGGATTCTTACGAGCAGTACTTC. Translation gives CASRADRDSYEQYF. This chain joins TRBV19 and TRBJ2-7; TRBD1 agrees at 8 bases. Germline V gene sequence: CDR1 LNHDA, CDR2 SQIVND (reference sequence). V trimming: 6 bases; J trimming: 4 bases; junction bases outside the gene matches: 8. The length of the CDR3 is 14 residues.

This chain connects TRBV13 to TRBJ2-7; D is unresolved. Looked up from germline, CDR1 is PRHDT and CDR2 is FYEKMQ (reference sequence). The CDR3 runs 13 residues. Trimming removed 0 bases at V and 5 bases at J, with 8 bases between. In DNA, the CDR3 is TGTGCCAGCAGCTTAGGGAGTGCGGACGAGCAGTACTTC. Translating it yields CASSLGSADEQYF.

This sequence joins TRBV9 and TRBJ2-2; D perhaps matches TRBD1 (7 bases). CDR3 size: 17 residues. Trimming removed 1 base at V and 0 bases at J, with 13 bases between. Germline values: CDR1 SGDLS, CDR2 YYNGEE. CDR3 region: CASSVPGGTANTGELFF. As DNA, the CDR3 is TGTGCCAGCAGCGTACCCGGCGGGACAGCGAACACCGGGGAGCTGTTTTTT.

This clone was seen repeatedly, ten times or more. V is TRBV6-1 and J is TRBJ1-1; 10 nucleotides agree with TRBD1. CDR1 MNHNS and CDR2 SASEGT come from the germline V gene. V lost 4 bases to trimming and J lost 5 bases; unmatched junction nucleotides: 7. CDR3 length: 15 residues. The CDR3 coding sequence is TGTGCCAGCAGTGTGACAGGGGGCGTAAGAACTGAAGCTTTCTTT. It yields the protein CASSVTGGVRTEAFF.

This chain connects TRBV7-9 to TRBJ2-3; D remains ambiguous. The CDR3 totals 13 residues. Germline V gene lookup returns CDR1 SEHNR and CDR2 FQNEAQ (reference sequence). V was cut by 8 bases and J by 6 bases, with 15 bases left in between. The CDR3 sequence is CASEDVVYDTQYF. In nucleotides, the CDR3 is TGTGCCAGCGAGGATGTTGTTTACGATACGCAGTATTTT.

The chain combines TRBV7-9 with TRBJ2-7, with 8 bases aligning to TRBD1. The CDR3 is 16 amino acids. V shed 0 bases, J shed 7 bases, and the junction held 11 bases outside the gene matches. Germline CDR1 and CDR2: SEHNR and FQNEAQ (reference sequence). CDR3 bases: TGTGCCAGCAGCTTAGCGGCAGGGGGCTCCGATTGGGAGCAGTACTTC. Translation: CASSLAAGGSDWEQYF.

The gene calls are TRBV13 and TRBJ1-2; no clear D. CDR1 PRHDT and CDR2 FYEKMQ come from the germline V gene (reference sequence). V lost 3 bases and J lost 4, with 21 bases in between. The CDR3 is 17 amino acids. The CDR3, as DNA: TGTGCCAGCAGCTTGTCGACCCCTCGTGGGTTCATCTATGGCTACACCTTC. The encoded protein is CASSLSTPRGFIYGYTF.

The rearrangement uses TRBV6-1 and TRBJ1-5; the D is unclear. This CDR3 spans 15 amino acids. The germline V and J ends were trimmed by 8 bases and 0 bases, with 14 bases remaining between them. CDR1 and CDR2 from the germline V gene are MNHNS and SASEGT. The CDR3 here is CASDPLRVSNQPQHF. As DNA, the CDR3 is TGTGCCAGCGATCCCCTCCGGGTTAGCAATCAGCCCCAGCATTTT.

CDR3 residues: CASSPYVGQEKLFF. As DNA, the CDR3 is TGTGCCAGCAGCCCCTATGTTGGACAGGAAAAACTGTTTTTT. This chain connects TRBV11-2 to TRBJ1-4, with TRBD1 as a possible D gene (6 bases). V was clipped by 5 bases and J by 8 bases, with 15 bases between them. CDR3 length: 14 residues. Germline V gives CDR1 SGHAT, CDR2 FQNNGV.

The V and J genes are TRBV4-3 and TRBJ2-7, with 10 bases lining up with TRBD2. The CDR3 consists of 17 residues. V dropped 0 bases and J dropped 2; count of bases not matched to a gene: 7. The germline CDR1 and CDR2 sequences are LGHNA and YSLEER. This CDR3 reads CASSQDWASGSAYEQYF. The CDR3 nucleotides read TGCGCCAGCAGCCAAGATTGGGCTAGCGGGAGTGCCTACGAGCAGTACTTC.

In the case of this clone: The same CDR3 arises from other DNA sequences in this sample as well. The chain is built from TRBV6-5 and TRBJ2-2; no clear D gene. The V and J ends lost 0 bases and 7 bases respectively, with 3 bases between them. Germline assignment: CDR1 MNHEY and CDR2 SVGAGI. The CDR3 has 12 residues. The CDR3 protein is CASSYSFGELFF. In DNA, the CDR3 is TGTGCCAGCAGTTACTCTTTCGGGGAGCTGTTTTTT.

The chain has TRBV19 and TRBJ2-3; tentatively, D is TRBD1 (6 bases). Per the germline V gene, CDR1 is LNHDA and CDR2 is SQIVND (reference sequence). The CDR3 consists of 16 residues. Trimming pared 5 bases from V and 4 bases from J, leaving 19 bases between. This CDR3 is CASSPSGEGVADTQYF. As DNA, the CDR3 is TGTGCCAGTAGTCCCTCAGGGGAAGGTGTGGCAGATACGCAGTATTTT.

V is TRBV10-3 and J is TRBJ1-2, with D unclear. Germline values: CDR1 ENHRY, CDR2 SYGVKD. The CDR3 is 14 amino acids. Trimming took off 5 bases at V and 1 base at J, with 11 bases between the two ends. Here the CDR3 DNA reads TGTGCCATCAGTCCCGGGGTACTTAACTATGGCTACACCTTC. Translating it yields CAISPGVLNYGYTF.

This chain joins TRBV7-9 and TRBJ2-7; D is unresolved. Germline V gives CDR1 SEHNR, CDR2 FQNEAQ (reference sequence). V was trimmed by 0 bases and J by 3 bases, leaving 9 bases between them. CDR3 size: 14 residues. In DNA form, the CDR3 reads TGTGCCAGCAGCTTAGCGATACAACACTACGAGCAGTACTTC. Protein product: CASSLAIQHYEQYF.

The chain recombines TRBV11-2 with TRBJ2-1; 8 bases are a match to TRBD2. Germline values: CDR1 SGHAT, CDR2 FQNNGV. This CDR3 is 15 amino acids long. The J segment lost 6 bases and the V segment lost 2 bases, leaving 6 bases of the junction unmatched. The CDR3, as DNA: TGTGCCAGCAGCTTAACGGCGGGAGGTGGCAATGAGCAGTTCTTC. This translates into CASSLTAGGGNEQFF.

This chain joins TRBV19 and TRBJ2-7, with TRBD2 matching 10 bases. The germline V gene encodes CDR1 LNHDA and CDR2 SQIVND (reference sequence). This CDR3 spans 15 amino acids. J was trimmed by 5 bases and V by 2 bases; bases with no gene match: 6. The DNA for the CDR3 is TGTGCCAGTAGTATAAGGGCTAGCGGGAGAGACGAGCAGTACTTC. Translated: CASSIRASGRDEQYF.

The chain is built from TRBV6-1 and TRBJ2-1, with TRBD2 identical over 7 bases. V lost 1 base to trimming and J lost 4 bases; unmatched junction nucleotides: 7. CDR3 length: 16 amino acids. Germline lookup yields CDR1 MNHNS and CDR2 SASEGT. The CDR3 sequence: CASSEGISGVYNEQFF. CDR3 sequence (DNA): TGTGCCAGCAGTGAAGGGATAAGCGGGGTATACAATGAGCAGTTCTTC.

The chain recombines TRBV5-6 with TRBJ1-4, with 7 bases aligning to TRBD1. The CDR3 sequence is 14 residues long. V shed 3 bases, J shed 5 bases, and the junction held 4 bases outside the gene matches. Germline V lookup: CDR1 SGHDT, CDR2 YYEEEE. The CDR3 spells CASSSGQLNEKLFF. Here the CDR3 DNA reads TGTGCCAGCAGCTCGGGACAGCTGAATGAAAAACTGTTTTTT.

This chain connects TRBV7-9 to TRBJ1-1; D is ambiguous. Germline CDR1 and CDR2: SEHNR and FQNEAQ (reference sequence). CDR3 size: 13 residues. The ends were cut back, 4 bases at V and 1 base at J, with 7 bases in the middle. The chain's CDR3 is CASSYTGNTEAFF. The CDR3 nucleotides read TGTGCCAGCAGCTATACGGGGAACACTGAAGCTTTCTTT.

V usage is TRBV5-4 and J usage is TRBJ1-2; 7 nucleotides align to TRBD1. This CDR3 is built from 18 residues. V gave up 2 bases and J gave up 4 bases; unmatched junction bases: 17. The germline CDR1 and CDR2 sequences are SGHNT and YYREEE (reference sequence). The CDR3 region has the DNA TGTGCCAGCAGCTTCGTTCGACTGGGAGGGGGCAGTAGCTATGGCTACACCTTC. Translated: CASSFVRLGGGSSYGYTF.

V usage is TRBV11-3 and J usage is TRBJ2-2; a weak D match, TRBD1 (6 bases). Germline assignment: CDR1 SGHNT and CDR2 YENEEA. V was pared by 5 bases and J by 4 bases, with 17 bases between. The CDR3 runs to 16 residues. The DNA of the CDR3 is TGTGCCAGCAGCCATCTCAGGGGTCGTGGCACCGGGGAGCTGTTTTTT. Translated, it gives CASSHLRGRGTGELFF. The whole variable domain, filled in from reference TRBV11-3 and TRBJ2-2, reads EAGVVQSPRYKIIEKKQPVAFWCNPISGHNTLYWYLQNLGQGPELLIRYENEEAVDDSQLPKDRFSAERLKGVDSTLKIQPAELGDSAVYLCASSHLRGRGTGELFFGEGSRLTVL.

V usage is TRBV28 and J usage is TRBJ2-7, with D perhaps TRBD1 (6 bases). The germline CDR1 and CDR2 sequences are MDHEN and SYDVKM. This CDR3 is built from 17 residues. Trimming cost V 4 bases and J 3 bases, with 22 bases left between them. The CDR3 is CASSSNPYRETGYEQYF. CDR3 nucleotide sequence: TGTGCCAGCAGTTCGAACCCGTACAGGGAGACCGGCTACGAGCAGTACTTC.

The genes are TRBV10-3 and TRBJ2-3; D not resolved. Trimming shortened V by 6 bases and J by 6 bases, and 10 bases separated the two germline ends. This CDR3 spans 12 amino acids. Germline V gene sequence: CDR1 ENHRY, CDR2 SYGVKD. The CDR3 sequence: CAISTRMDTQYF. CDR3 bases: TGTGCCATCAGCACACGTATGGATACGCAGTATTTT.